This is a list of T cell receptor beta chains from one sample in a study of blood T cell repertoires in COVID-19. Profiling relied on immunoSEQ multiplex PCR, and the TCRdb table lists in-frame clones only, not all of them. The sample lists about 34,000 clones, roughly 87% occurring once. Sequenced sample: peripheral blood. Receptors originate from a woman aged 55 to 70 with active COVID-19. Each CDR3 is given with its conserved first and last residue. The order of the fields is CDR3 protein, CDR3 DNA, V gene, clone size, D gene, J gene. A D gene is named only where the DNA matches it firmly. Clone sizes are given selectively: once, few, many, or a class where the clone is expanded.

CASSPRGGETQYF,TGTGCCAGCAGCCCCCGTGGCGGGGAGACCCAGTACTTC,TRBV27,.,.,TRBJ2-5
CASSPPGRGRYGYTF,TGTGCCAGCAGCCCCCCGGGGAGGGGACGCTATGGCTACACCTTC,TRBV7-8,.,.,TRBJ1-2
CASSALAGGTYEQYF,TGTGCCAGCAGCGCCCTAGCGGGGGGAACCTACGAGCAGTACTTC,TRBV9,.,TRBD2,TRBJ2-7
CSVAGGKGGELFF,TGCAGCGTCGCAGGGGGGAAGGGCGGGGAGCTGTTTTTT,TRBV29-1,once,.,TRBJ2-2
CSARGGETQYF,TGCAGTGCTAGGGGGGGAGAGACCCAGTACTTC,TRBV20-1,.,.,TRBJ2-5
CASSPTSGSTDTQYF,TGTGCCAGCAGCCCAACTAGCGGTAGCACAGATACGCAGTATTTT,TRBV7-6,.,TRBD2,TRBJ2-3
CASSVGDRGMRTDTQYF,TGTGCCAGCAGCGTAGGTGACAGGGGAATGAGGACAGATACGCAGTATTTT,TRBV9,.,TRBD1,TRBJ2-3
CASSLRRTSLSYEQYF,TGTGCCAGCAGTTTGCGACGGACTAGCCTGTCCTACGAGCAGTACTTC,TRBV7-2,.,TRBD2,TRBJ2-7
CASSLTGTENTEAFF,TGTGCCAGCTCGCTAACCGGGACAGAGAACACTGAAGCTTTCTTT,TRBV18,.,TRBD1,TRBJ1-1
CASSLRARNYGYTF,TGTGCCAGCAGCTTGAGAGCGAGGAACTATGGCTACACCTTC,TRBV5-6,.,.,TRBJ1-2
CASSGASGDKNIQYF,TGTGCCAGCTCCGGGGCTAGCGGGGACAAAAACATTCAGTACTTC,TRBV9,.,TRBD2,TRBJ2-4
CASSYSSVNRGDYF,TGTGCCAGCAGTTACTCTTCGGTGAACAGGGGCGACTACTTC,TRBV6-6,.,TRBD1,TRBJ2-7
CASSRAGVEDTQYF,TGTGCCAGCTCCAGAGCGGGAGTTGAAGATACGCAGTATTTT,TRBV27,.,TRBD2,TRBJ2-3
CASSYRVDTEAFF,TGTGCCAGCAGTTACAGGGTAGACACTGAAGCTTTCTTT,TRBV28,.,.,TRBJ1-1
CATSRDRGGKMEGGYTF,TGTGCCACCAGCAGAGACCGAGGGGGCAAAATGGAGGGTGGCTACACCTTC,TRBV15,.,TRBD1,TRBJ1-2
CASGTGGNYGYTF,TGTGCCAGCGGGACAGGGGGCAACTATGGCTACACCTTC,TRBV2,.,TRBD1,TRBJ1-2
CASSQVPSGYEQYF,TGTGCCAGCAGCCAAGTTCCCTCAGGTTACGAGCAGTACTTC,TRBV14,once,.,TRBJ2-7
CASSKSGDRARAFF,TGTGCCAGTAGCAAGAGCGGGGACAGGGCGCGAGCTTTCTTT,TRBV19,.,TRBD1,TRBJ1-1
CASSVDWEGREQYF,TGTGCCAGCAGCGTAGATTGGGAGGGTCGCGAGCAGTACTTC,TRBV9,.,TRBD2,TRBJ2-7
CASSELLPDTQYF,TGTGCCAGCAGCGAACTCTTACCAGATACGCAGTATTTT,TRBV12-3/TRBV12-4,.,.,TRBJ2-3
CASSLGLVQETQYF,TGTGCCAGCAGCTTGGGACTAGTCCAAGAGACCCAGTACTTC,TRBV7-8,once,TRBD2,TRBJ2-5
CASRKTGLTDTQYF,TGCGCCAGCAGGAAAACAGGTTTAACAGATACGCAGTATTTT,TRBV5-1,.,.,TRBJ2-3
CASSLAGANEKLFF,TGTGCCAGCAGCTTAGCAGGGGCTAATGAAAAACTGTTTTTT,TRBV7-9,.,.,TRBJ1-4
CASSQIAGGITDTQYF,TGCGCCAGCAGCCAAATAGCGGGGGGGATCACAGATACGCAGTATTTT,TRBV5-1,.,TRBD2,TRBJ2-3